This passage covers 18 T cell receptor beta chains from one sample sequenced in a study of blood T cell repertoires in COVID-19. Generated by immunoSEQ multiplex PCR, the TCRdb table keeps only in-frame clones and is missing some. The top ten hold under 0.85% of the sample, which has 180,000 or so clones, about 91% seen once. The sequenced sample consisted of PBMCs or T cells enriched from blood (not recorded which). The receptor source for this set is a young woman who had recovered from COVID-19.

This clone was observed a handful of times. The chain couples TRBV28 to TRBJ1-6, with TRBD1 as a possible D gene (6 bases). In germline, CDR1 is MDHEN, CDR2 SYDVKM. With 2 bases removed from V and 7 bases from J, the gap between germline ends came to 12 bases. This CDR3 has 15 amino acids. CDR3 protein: CASSLGQWDNSPLHF. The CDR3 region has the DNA TGTGCCAGCAGTTTAGGACAGTGGGACAATTCACCCCTCCACTTT.

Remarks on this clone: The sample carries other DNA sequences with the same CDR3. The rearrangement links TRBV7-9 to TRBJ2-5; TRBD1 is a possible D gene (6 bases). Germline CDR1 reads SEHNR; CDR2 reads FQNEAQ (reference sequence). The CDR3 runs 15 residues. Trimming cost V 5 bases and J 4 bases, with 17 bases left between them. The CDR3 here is CASSPTVDRRETQYF. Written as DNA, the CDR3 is TGTGCCAGCAGCCCGACCGTGGACAGACGAGAGACCCAGTACTTC.

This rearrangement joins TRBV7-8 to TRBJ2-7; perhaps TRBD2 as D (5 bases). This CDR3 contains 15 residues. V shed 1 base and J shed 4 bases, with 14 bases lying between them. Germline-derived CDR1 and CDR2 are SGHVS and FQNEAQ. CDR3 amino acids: CASSLGRGIIYEQYF. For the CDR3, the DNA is TGTGCCAGCAGCTTAGGAAGAGGGATCATATACGAGCAGTACTTC.

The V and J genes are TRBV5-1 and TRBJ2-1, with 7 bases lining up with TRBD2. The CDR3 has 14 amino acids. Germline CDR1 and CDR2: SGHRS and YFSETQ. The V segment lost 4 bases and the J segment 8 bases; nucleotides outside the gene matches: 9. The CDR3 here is CASSAWTSSDEQFF. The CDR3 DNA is TGCGCCAGCAGCGCCTGGACTAGTTCCGATGAGCAGTTCTTC.

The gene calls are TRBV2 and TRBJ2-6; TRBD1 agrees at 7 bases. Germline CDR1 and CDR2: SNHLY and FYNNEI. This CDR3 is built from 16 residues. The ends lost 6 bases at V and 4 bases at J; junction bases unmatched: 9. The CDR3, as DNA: TGTGCCAGCAGCCTCATGGGGACAGCCGGGGCCAACGTCCTGACTTTC. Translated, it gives CASSLMGTAGANVLTF.

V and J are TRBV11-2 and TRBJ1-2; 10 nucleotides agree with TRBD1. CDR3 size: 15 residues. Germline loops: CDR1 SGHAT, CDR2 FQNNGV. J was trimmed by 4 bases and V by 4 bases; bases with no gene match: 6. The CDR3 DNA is TGTGCCAGCAGCTCCTGGACAGGGGGTAGCTATGGCTACACCTTC. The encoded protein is CASSSWTGGSYGYTF.

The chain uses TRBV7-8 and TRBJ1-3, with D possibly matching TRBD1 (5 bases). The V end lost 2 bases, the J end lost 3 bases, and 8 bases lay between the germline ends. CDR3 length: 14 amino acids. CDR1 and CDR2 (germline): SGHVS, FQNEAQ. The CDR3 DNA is TGTGCCAGCAGCTTACCGGGGGTTGGAAACACCATATATTTT. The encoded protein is CASSLPGVGNTIYF.

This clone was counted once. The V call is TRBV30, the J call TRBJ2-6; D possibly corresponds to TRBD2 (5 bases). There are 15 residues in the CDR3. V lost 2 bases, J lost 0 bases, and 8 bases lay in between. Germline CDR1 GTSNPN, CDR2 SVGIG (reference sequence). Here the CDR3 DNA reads TGTGCCTGGAGTTGGGGAGTCTCTGGGGCCAACGTCCTGACTTTC. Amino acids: CAWSWGVSGANVLTF. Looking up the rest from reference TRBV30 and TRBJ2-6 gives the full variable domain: SQTIHQWPATLVQPVGSPLSLECTVEGTSNPNLYWYRQAAGRGLQLLFYSVGIGQISSEVPQNLSASRPQDRQFILSSKKLLLSDSGFYLCAWSWGVSGANVLTFGAGSRLTVL.

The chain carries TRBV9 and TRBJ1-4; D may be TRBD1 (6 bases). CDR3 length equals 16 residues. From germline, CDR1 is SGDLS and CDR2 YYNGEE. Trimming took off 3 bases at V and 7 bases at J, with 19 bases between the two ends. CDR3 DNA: TGTGCCAGCAGCGCCCCCCCGGGGGGGCCTATTGAAAAACTGTTTTTT. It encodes CASSAPPGGPIEKLFF.

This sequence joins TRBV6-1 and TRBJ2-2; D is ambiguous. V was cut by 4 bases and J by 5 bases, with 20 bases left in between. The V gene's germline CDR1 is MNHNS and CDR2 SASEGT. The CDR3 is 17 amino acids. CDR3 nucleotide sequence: TGTGCCAGCAGTGCGGCGGTAGGCTACGGAAATACCGGGGAGCTGTTTTTT. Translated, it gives CASSAAVGYGNTGELFF.

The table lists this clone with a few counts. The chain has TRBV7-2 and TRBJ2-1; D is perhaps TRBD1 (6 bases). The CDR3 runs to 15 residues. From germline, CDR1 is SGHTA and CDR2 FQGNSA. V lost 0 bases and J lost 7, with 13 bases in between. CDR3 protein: CASSLARGQGNEQFF. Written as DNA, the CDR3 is TGTGCCAGCAGCTTAGCGCGCGGCCAGGGGAATGAGCAGTTCTTC.

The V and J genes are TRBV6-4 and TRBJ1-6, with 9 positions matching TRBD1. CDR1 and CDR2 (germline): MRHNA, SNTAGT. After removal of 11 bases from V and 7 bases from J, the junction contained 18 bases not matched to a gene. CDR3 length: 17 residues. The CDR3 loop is CAGHGDRDVWYNSPLHF. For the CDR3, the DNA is TGTGCCGGACATGGGGACAGGGATGTTTGGTACAATTCACCCCTCCACTTT.

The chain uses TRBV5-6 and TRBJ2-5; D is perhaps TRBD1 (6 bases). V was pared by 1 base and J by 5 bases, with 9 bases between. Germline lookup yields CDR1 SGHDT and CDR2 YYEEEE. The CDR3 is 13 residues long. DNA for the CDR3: TGTGCCAGCAGCTTGACAGGGCGGGAGACCCAGTACTTC. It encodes CASSLTGRETQYF.

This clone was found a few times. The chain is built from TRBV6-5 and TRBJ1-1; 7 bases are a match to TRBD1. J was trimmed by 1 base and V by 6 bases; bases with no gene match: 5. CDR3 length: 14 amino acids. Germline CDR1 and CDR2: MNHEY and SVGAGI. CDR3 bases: TGTGCCAGCAGCCACGGACAGGAGAACACTGAAGCTTTCTTT. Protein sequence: CASSHGQENTEAFF.

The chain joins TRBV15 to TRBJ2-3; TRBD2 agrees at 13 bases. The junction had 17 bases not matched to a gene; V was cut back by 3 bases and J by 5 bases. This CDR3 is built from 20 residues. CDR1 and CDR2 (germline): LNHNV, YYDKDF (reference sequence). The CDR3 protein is CATSRIRRILAGGPGDTQYF. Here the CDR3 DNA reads TGTGCCACCAGCAGGATCAGGCGTATACTAGCGGGAGGGCCGGGAGATACGCAGTATTTT.

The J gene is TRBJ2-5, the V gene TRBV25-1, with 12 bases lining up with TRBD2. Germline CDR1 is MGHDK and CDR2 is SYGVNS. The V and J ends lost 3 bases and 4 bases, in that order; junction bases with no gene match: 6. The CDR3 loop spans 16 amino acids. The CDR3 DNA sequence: TGTGCCAGCAGTGACGGGAGACTAGCGGGAGTAGAGACCCAGTACTTC. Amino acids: CASSDGRLAGVETQYF.

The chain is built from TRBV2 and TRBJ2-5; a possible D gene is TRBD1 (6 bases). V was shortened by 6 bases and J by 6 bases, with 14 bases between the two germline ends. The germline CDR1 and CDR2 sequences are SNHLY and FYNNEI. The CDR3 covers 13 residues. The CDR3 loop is CASSETGFKTQYF. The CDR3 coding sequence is TGTGCCAGCAGCGAAACAGGGTTTAAGACCCAGTACTTC.

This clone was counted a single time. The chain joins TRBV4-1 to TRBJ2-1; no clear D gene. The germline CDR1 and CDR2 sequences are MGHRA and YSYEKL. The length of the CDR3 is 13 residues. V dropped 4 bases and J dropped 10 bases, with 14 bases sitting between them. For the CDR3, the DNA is TGCGCCAGCAGCCCCCTCCACTCGCGGGAGCAGTTCTTC. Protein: CASSPLHSREQFF.